The TCR beta chain under discussion was sequenced for a study of control samples from healthy donors and cancer patients. Measured with immunoSEQ multiplex PCR; TCRdb has only the in-frame clones, and not every one. Of 150,000 to 200,000 clones in the sample, roughly 94% are singletons; the top ten hold around 1.5%. CDR3 length: 15 amino acids. The V and J ends lost 2 bases and 4 bases respectively, with 14 bases between them. Germline CDR1 reads SGHTA; CDR2 reads FQGNSA. The source of this sequence is a woman aged 18-29 years in good health. The sequenced material came from blood. The chain joins TRBV7-2 to TRBJ1-2; possible D gene TRBD1, 6 bases. The CDR3 sequence is CASSLFRGEPYGYTF. The CDR3 nucleotides are TGTGCCAGCAGCTTATTTAGGGGGGAGCCCTATGGCTACACCTTC.